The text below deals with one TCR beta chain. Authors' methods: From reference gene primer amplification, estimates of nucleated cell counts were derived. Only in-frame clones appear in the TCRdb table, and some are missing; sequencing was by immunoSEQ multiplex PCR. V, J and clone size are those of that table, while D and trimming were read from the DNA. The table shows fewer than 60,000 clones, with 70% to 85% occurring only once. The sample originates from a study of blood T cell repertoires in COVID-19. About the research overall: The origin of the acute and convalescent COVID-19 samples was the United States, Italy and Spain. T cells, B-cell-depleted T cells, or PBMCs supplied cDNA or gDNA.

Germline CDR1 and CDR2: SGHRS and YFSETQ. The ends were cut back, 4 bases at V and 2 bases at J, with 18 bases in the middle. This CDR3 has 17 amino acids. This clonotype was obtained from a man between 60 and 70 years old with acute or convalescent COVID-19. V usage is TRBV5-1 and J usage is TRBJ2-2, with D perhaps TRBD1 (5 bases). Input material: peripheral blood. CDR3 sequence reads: CASSPWASQGNTGELFF. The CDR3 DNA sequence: TGCGCCAGCAGCCCCTGGGCTAGTCAGGGCAACACCGGGGAGCTGTTTTTT. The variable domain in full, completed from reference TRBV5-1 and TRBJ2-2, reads KAGVTQTPRYLIKTRGQQVTLSCSPISGHRSVSWYQQTPGQGLQFLFEYFSETQRNKGNFPGRFSGRQFSNSRSEMNVSTLELGDSALYLCASSPWASQGNTGELFFGEGSRLTVL.